This T cell receptor (beta chain) was captured by sequencing in a study of vaccination effects on CD4 cells after COVID-19. Losses at the gene ends were 6 bases for V and 0 bases for J; bases not matched to a gene: 7. Germline values: CDR1 LNHDA, CDR2 SQIVND (reference sequence). The CDR3 extends over 15 amino acids. Sequencing followed a ViraFEST assay step that expanded antigen-specific CD4+ T cells with viral peptide pools. When about ten days of culture had elapsed, CD4+ T cells were isolated. Prior SARS-CoV-2 infection was absent in the vaccine recipients, as shown by negative nucleocapsid antibodies. Wells each received some 2.2 million PBMC, cultured with 10 IU/ml IL-2 and roughly 9.3 ug/ml peptides. Libraries were prepared by immunoSEQ multiplex PCR; TCRdb keeps only in-frame clonotypes and omits some of them. This sample carries 20,000 to 25,000 clones, around 72% of them seen once, and the ten largest clones take 9.1%.

A note on this clone: Its antigen is as yet unknown.

Study outcomes and limitations: Infection-derived and vaccine-derived clones contracted markedly late after vaccination.

The rearrangement links TRBV19 to TRBJ2-7, with TRBD1 matching 8 bases. The specimen comprised CD4+ T cells from PBMCs cultured with HCoV-NL63 spike peptides, sampled before COVID-19 vaccination. This TCR was recovered from a human donor who received a COVID-19 vaccine. The CDR3 nucleotides read TGTGCCAGTAGCCTATCCGGGACAGGCTCCTACGAGCAGTACTTC. Its protein is CASSLSGTGSYEQYF.